This T cell receptor beta chain came from a study of control samples from healthy donors and cancer patients. Sequencing was performed with immunoSEQ multiplex PCR; in TCRdb, only in-frame clones are kept and a portion is missing. The repertoire holds some 90,000 clones, with 85% to 90% as singletons. Trimming pared 5 bases from V and 1 base from J, leaving 10 bases between. Germline V gene data show CDR1 as SGHTA and CDR2 as FQGNSA. The CDR3 spans 14 residues. In the case of this clone: Within the sample, other DNA sequences also encode this same CDR3.

The specimen was blood. The TCR sequence derives from a woman aged 60 to 75 in good health. This chain links TRBV7-2 with TRBJ2-3; tentative D call: TRBD1 (6 bases). The CDR3 here is CASSLRTGTDTQYF. As DNA, the CDR3 is TGTGCCAGCAGCCTGCGGACAGGCACAGATACGCAGTATTTT.